This TCR beta chain was profiled in a study of blood T cell repertoires in COVID-19 (TCRdb year 2020). In the study overall: Collaborator samples came from the United States, Italy and Spain and covered acute and convalescent phases of COVID-19. The material from the prospective study consisted of cDNA or gDNA derived from T cells, B-cell-depleted T cells, or PBMCs. Subjects who had been exposed to COVID-19, were actively infected with it, or had recovered from it provided the deeply sampled blood TCRbeta repertoires that made up the dataset. A freely available public database, intended as a resource for researchers studying the immune response to SARS-CoV-2, is where the repertoires were released. Samples were obtained from the ongoing ImmuneRACE study (first 160 participants) and from 1,254 subjects provided by 6 global collaborators. Nearly every sample came with metadata listing a de-identified subject ID, COVID-19 status, age in years and sex. Where available, HLA class I and class II types were taken from metadata supplied by the sample provider and were not determined by assay-based typing. What the research found in general, with its limitations: Clinical and demographic metadata were provided uncurated, with the amount varying by source and participant.

In the case of this clone: The antigen it binds to is not known. The sample holds no much larger clone one base away, and base qualities are not on file.

The CDR3 holds 13 amino acids from the cysteine to the phenylalanine. Only the CDR3 part of the read is kept: 39 bases, read in frame from the first base. At the junction V is shortened by 1 base and J by 3 bases, with 4 bases in between. The germline V gene sets CDR1 to KGHSH and CDR2 to LQKENI. Collaborating institutions collected whole blood in K2EDTA tubes following their own protocols. For TCRbeta analysis, collaborator samples were shipped as frozen whole blood, as isolated PBMCs, or as DNA extracted from either sample type. The immunoSEQ Assay, a bias-controlled multiplex PCR, was used to amplify TCRbeta CDR3 regions from genomic DNA. Per the source publication's procedure: The number of nucleated cells in each sample was estimated by amplification of reference gene primers within the assay. Sequence reads were collapsed and filtered to measure the absolute abundance of every unique TCRbeta CDR3 rearrangement. Productive Simpson clonality was computed per sample as the square root of Simpson's diversity index over productive rearrangements. As stored in TCRdb, this immuneACCESS dataset retains in-frame rearrangements with V and J assigned. A fraction of the clones does not appear; measured against another copy, unresolved V genes explain less than half of the discrepancy, and the remainder lacks a known reason. D and trimming were read from the DNA, whereas the V and J calls and clone size are those reported in that table. The sample table shows a few hundred thousand clones, and roughly 85% are seen once. The ten largest clones represent 6% to 9% of the sample.

The rearrangement combines TRBV18 with TRBJ2-1; no D gene call is confident. The TCR sequence derives from a human donor in a cohort sampled during active COVID-19. Sequencing was done on a sample of peripheral blood. The sequenced DNA is TGTGCCAGCTCACCACTAAACTACAATGAGCAGTTCTTC. This encodes CASSPLNYNEQFF.